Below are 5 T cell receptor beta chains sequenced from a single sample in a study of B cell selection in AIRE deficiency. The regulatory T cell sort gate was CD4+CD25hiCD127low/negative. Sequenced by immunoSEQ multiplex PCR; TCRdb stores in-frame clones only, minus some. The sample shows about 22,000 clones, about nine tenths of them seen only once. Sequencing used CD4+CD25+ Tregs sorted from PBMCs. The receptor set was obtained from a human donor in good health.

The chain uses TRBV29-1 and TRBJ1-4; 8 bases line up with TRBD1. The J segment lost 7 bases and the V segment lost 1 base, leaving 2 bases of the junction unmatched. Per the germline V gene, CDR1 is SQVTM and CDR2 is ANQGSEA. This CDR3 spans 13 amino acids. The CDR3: CSVEGTGTEKLFF. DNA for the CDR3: TGCAGCGTTGAAGGGACAGGGACTGAAAAACTGTTTTTT. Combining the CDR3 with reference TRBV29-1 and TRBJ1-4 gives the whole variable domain SAVISQKPSRDICQRGTSLTIQCQVDSQVTMMFWYRQQPGQSLTLIATANQGSEATYESGFVIDKFPISRPNLTFSTLTVSNMSPEDSSIYLCSVEGTGTEKLFFGSGTQLSVL.

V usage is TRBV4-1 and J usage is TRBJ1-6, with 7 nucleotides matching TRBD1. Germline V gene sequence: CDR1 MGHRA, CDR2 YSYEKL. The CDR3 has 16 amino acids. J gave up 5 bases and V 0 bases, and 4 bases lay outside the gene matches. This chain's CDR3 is CASSQDLGTDNSPLHF. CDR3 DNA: TGCGCCAGCAGCCAAGATTTAGGGACAGATAATTCACCCCTCCACTTT.

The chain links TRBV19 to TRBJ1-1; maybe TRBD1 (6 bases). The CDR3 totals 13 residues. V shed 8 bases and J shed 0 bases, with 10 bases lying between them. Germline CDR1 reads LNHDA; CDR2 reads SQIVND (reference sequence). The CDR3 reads CASRTAMNTEAFF. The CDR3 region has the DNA TGTGCCAGTCGGACAGCTATGAACACTGAAGCTTTCTTT.

CDR3 amino acids: CASSLVVSTNEQFF. CDR3 in DNA: TGTGCCAGCAGCTTAGTTGTTAGCACCAATGAGCAGTTCTTC. The chain links TRBV7-9 to TRBJ2-1; D gene unclear. The V gene lost 1 base and the J gene lost 6 bases, with 10 bases spanning the gap. The germline V gene encodes CDR1 SEHNR and CDR2 FQNEAQ (reference sequence). The CDR3 is made up of 14 amino acids.

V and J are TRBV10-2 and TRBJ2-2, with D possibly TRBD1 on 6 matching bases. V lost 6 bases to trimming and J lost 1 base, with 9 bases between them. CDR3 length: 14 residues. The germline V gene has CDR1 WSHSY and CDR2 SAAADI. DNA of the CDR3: TGCGCCAGCAGGGACAGCAGGAACACCGGGGAGCTGTTTTTT. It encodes CASRDSRNTGELFF.